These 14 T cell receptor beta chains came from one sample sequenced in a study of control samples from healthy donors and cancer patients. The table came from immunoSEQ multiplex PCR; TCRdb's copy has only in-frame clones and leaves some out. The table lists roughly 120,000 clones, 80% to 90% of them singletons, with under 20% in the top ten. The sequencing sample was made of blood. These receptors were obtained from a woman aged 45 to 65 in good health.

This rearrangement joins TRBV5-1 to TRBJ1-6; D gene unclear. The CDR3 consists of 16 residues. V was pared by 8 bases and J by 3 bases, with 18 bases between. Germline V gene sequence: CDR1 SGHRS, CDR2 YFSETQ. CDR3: CASSPDGNHYNSPLHF. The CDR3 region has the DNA TGCGCCAGTAGTCCGGACGGCAACCACTATAATTCACCCCTCCACTTT.

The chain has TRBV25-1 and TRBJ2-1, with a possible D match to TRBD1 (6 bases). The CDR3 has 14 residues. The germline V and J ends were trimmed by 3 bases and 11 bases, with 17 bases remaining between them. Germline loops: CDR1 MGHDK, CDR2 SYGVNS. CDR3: CASSDHTSGTQQFF. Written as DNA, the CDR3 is TGTGCCAGCAGTGACCATACCTCCGGGACACAGCAGTTCTTC.

CDR3 residues: CASSPEIDRSEAFF. Here the CDR3 DNA reads TGTGCCAGCTCACCCGAGATTGACAGATCTGAAGCTTTCTTT. This chain joins TRBV18 and TRBJ1-1; D perhaps matches TRBD1 (5 bases). Germline loops: CDR1 KGHSH, CDR2 LQKENI. CDR3 length equals 14 residues. V lost 3 bases and J 6 bases, leaving 14 bases between the germline ends.

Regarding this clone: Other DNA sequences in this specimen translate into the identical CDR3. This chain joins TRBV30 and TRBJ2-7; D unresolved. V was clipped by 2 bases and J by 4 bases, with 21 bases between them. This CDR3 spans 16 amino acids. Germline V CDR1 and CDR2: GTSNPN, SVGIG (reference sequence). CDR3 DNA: TGTGCCTGGAGTTACTCCCCTCGGGCTAGTTCTTACGAGCAGTACGTC. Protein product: CAWSYSPRASSYEQYV.

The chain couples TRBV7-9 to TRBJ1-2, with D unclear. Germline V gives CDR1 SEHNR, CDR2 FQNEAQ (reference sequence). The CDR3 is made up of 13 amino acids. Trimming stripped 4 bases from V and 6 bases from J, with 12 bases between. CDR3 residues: CASSSQGLDGYTF. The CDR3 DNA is TGTGCCAGCAGCTCCCAAGGCTTGGATGGCTACACCTTC.

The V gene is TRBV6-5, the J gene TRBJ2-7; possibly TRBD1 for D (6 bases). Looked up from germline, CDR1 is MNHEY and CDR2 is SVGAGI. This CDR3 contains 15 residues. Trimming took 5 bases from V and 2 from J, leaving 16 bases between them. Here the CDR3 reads CASSRTGPRPYEQYV. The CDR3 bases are TGTGCCAGCAGTAGAACAGGGCCCCGTCCCTACGAGCAGTACGTC.

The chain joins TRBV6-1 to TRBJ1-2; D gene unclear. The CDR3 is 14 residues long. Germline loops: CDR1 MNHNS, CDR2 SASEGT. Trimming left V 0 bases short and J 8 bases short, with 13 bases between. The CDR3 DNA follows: TGTGCCAGCAGTGAAGCGTCAACAGCCTTCGGCTACACCTTC. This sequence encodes CASSEASTAFGYTF.

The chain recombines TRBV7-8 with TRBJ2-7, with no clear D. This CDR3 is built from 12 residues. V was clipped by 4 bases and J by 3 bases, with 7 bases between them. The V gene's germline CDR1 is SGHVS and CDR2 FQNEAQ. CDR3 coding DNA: TGTGCCAGCAGCTCGACAAGCTACGAGCAGTACTTC. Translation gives CASSSTSYEQYF.

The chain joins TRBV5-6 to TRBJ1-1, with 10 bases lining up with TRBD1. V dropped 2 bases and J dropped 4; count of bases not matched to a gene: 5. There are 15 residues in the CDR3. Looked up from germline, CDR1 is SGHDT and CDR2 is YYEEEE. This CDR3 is CASSFRDRGGTEAFF. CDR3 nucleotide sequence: TGTGCCAGCAGCTTCCGGGACAGGGGAGGCACTGAAGCTTTCTTT.

In nucleotides, the CDR3 is TGTGCCAGCAGCTTCGGAGTAGGGGTCACAGATACGCAGTATTTT. Encoded protein: CASSFGVGVTDTQYF. The J gene is TRBJ2-3, the V gene TRBV13; D is possibly TRBD1 (5 bases). The CDR3 sequence is 15 residues long. The germline CDR1 and CDR2 sequences are PRHDT and FYEKMQ (reference sequence). Trimming took 3 bases from V and 2 from J, leaving 12 bases between them. The entire variable domain, with the rest obtained from reference TRBV13 and TRBJ2-3, is as follows: AAGVIQSPRHLIKEKRETATLKCYPIPRHDTVYWYQQGPGQDPQFLISFYEKMQSDKGSIPDRFSAQQFSDYHSELNMSSLELGDSALYFCASSFGVGVTDTQYFGPGTRLTVL.

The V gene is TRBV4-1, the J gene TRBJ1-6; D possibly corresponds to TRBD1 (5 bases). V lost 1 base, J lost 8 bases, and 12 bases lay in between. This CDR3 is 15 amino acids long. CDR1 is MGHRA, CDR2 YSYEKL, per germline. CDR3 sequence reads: CASSQVGGRDSPLHF. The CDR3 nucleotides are TGCGCCAGCAGCCAAGTCGGGGGTCGGGATTCACCCCTCCACTTT.

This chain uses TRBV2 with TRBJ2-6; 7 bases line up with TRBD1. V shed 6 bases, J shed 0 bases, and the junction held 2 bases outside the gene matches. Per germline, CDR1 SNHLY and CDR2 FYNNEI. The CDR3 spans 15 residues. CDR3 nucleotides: TGTGCCAGCAGGGACAGGAGCTCTGGGGCCAACGTCCTGACTTTC. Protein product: CASRDRSSGANVLTF.

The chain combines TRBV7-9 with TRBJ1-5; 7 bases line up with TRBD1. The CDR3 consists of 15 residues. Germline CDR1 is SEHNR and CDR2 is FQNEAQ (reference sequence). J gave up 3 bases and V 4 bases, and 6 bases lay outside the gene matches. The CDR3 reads CASSSTDRINQPQHF. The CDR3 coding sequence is TGTGCCAGCAGCTCGACGGACAGGATCAATCAGCCCCAGCATTTT.

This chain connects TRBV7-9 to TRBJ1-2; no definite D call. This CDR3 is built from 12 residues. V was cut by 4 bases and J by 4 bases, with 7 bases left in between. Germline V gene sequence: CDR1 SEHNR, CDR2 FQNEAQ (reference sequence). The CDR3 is CASSSPPYGYTF. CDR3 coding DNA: TGTGCCAGCAGCTCGCCACCCTATGGCTACACCTTC.